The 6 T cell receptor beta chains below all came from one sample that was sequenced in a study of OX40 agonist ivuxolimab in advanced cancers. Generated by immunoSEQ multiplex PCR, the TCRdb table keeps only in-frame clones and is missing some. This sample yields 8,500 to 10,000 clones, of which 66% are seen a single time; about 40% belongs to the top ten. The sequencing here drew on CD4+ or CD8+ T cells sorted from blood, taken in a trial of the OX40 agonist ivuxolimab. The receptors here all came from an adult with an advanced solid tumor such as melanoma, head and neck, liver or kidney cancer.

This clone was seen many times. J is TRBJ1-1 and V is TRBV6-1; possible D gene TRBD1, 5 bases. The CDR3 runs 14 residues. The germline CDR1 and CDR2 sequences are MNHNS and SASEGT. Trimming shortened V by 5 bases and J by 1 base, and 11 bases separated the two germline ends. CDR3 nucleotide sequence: TGTGCCAGCAGTAGGGGCCCGGAGAACACTGAAGCTTTCTTT. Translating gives CASSRGPENTEAFF.

The CDR3, as DNA: TGTGCCAGCAGTCAACTAGCGGGAGGCCACGAGCAGTACTTC. Its protein is CASSQLAGGHEQYF. The J gene is TRBJ2-7, the V gene TRBV6-5; 12 bases map to TRBD2. This CDR3 is 14 amino acids long. CDR1 MNHEY and CDR2 SVGAGI come from the germline V gene. V lost 5 bases, J lost 5 bases, and 4 bases stayed unmatched.

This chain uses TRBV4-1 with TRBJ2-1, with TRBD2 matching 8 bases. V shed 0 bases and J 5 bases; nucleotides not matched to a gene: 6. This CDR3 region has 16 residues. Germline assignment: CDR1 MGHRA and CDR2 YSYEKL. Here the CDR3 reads CASSQERSGSDNEQFF. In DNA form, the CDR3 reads TGCGCCAGCAGCCAAGAACGGAGCGGGAGTGACAATGAGCAGTTCTTC.

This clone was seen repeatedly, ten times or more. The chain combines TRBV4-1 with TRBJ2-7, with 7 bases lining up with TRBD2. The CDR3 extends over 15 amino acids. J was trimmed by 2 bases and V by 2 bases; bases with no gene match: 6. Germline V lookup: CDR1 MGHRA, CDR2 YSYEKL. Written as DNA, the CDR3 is TGCGCCAGCAGCCAAATTAGCGGGCCCGCCTACGAGCAGTACTTC. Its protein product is CASSQISGPAYEQYF.

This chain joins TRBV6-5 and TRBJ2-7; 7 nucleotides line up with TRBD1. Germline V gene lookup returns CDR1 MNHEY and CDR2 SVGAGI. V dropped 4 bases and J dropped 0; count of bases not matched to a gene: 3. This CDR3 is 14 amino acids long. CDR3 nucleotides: TGTGCCAGCAGTTCCTGGGACAGCTCCTACGAGCAGTACTTC. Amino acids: CASSSWDSSYEQYF.

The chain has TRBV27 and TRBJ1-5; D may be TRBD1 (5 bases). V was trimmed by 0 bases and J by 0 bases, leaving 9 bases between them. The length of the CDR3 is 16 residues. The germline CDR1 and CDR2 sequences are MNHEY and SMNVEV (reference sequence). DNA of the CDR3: TGTGCCAGCAGTTTATCTGGGGGGTCTAGCAATCAGCCCCAGCATTTT. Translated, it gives CASSLSGGSSNQPQHF.